A single sample is the source of the 7 T cell receptor beta chains below, sequenced in a study of metastatic and nonmetastatic thyroid tumors. The entire patient cohort was treatment-naive prior to thyroid surgery. TCRdb re-called the PCR reads with MiXCR. The repertoire has over 10,000 clones, 9% to 13% of them found once; the top ten carry about 33%. Sequenced sample: blood. The source of these receptors is a female donor with papillary thyroid cancer or a benign thyroid nodule (not recorded which). Some clones in this sample may be carry-over from other donors' samples.

This clone occurred many times. The genes are TRBV12-3 or TRBV12-4 and TRBJ1-1; 8 nucleotides align to TRBD1. The CDR3 has 13 amino acids. Germline trimming cut 5 bases from V and 5 bases from J; bases unmatched to any gene: 4. DNA for the CDR3: TGTGCCAGCAGTGACAGGGGCTGGACTGAAGCTTTCTTT. It is translated as CASSDRGWTEAFF.

This clone came up many times. The chain uses TRBV3-1 and TRBJ1-6, with a weak D call TRBD1 (5 bases). This CDR3 spans 17 amino acids. V gave up 1 base and J gave up 0 bases, with 10 bases separating them. Germline loops: CDR1 LGHDT, CDR2 YNNKEL (reference sequence). CDR3 sequence reads: CASSQVTGSSYNSPLHF. The CDR3 DNA is TGTGCCAGCAGCCAAGTAACAGGAAGCTCCTATAATTCACCCCTCCACTTT.

There are many counts of this clone. The V and J genes are TRBV20-1 and TRBJ1-2; no reliable D call. The V gene's germline CDR1 is DFQATT and CDR2 SNEGSKA (reference sequence). Trimming removed 2 bases at V and 2 bases at J, with 6 bases between. The CDR3 spans 12 residues. CDR3 in DNA: TGCAGTGCTAGACCGGGGAACTATGGCTACACCTTC. The encoded protein is CSARPGNYGYTF.

This clone has at least ten counts. The gene calls are TRBV6-1 and TRBJ2-1, with a weak D call TRBD1 (5 bases). Trimming stripped 7 bases from V and 4 bases from J, with 17 bases between. There are 15 residues in the CDR3. Germline V lookup: CDR1 MNHNS, CDR2 SASEGT. The CDR3, as DNA: TGTGCCAGCATCCCCCCCCTACAGGAATACAATGAGCAGTTCTTC. Translation: CASIPPLQEYNEQFF.

This clone was found many times. The chain uses TRBV6-6 and TRBJ2-4; the D gene is possibly TRBD1 (5 bases). Trimming cost V 0 bases and J 6 bases, with 18 bases left between them. Germline V gives CDR1 MNHNY, CDR2 SVGAGI (reference sequence). The CDR3 covers 17 residues. CDR3 in DNA: TGTGCCAGCAGTTACTCGCATCAGGGTGCGAACCGAAACATTCAGTACTTC. Amino acids: CASSYSHQGANRNIQYF.

The gene calls are TRBV6-5 and TRBJ2-3; TRBD2 matches at 7 bases. Germline-derived CDR1 and CDR2 are MNHEY and SVGAGI. This CDR3 region has 15 residues. V shed 2 bases and J 3 bases; nucleotides not matched to a gene: 5. The CDR3 protein is CASSYRAGATDTQYF. The CDR3 DNA reads TGTGCCAGCAGTTACAGGGCGGGAGCAACAGATACGCAGTATTTT.

In its sample, this clone was seen many times. The chain is built from TRBV20-1 and TRBJ2-1; TRBD2 is a possible D gene (5 bases). The V and J ends lost 3 bases and 5 bases respectively, with 14 bases between them. The germline gives CDR1 DFQATT, CDR2 SNEGSKA (reference sequence). The CDR3 is 14 residues long. The CDR3 region has the DNA TGCAGTGCTAGGGGTGGGAGCAGCCACAATGAGCAGTTCTTC. This codes for CSARGGSSHNEQFF.